The clone carrying this T cell receptor beta chain was detected a few times. Its specificity is not known. Use of 60 Vbeta and 13 Jbeta primers characterized the PCR. Profiled with immunoSEQ multiplex PCR; TCRdb holds only in-frame clones, not every one. The sample contains 100,000 to 120,000 clones, about four fifths of which appear only once. This sample was taken from a study of cytomegalovirus exposure and HLA in healthy donors. General study findings and limits: Later genetic work tied a missense DCLRE1C variant to beta-chain V and J trimming. TCR beta V segments were, for the most part, productive about 87% or about 30% of the time in an earlier analysis. Reports showed the classifier diagnosing cytomegalovirus status with high specificity and sensitivity.

While unrecorded immune exposures were likely, the donors were nominally healthy when sampled. V was trimmed by 1 base and J by 2 bases, leaving 5 bases between them. Germline CDR1 LNHDA, CDR2 SQIVND (reference sequence). This CDR3 has 14 amino acids. The chain employs TRBV19 and TRBJ2-2; D unresolved. The sequence was obtained from a man between 35 and 55 years old in good health and CMV-seronegative. The sample was PBMCs. The CDR3 DNA follows: TGTGCCAGTAGTATAGGACTTAACACCGGGGAGCTGTTTTTT. Its protein is CASSIGLNTGELFF.